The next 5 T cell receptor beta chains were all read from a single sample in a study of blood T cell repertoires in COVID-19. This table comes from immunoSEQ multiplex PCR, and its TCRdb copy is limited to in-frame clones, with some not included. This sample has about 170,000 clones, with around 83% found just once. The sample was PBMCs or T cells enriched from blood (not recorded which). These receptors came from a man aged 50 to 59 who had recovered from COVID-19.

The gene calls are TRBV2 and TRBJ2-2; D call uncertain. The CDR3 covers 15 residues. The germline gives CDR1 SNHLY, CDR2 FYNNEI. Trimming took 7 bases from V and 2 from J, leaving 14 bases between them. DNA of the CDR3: TGTGCCAGCACGAACGGGTTATCCAACACCGGGGAGCTGTTTTTT. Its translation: CASTNGLSNTGELFF.

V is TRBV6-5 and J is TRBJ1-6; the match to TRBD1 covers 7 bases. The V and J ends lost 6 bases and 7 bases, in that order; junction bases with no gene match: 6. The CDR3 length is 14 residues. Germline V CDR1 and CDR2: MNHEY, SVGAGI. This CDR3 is CASSPGGLNSPLHF. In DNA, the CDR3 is TGTGCCAGCAGCCCAGGGGGTCTAAATTCACCCCTCCACTTT.

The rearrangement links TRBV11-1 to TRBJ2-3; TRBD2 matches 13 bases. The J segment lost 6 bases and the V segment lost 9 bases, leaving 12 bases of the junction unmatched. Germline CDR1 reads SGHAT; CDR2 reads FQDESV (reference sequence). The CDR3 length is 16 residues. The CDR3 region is CASHLGLAGASDTQYF. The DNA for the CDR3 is TGTGCCAGTCATCTTGGACTAGCGGGGGCCTCTGATACGCAGTATTTT.

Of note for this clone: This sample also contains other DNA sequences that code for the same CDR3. The CDR3, as DNA: TGCGCCAGCAGCTTGGGCCTAGCGGGGACCTACGAGCAGTACTTC. This sequence encodes CASSLGLAGTYEQYF. This chain joins TRBV5-1 and TRBJ2-7; the match to TRBD2 covers 9 bases. CDR3 size: 15 residues. The germline V gene has CDR1 SGHRS and CDR2 YFSETQ. Trimming removed 0 bases from V and 2 bases from J; junction bases left unmatched: 3.

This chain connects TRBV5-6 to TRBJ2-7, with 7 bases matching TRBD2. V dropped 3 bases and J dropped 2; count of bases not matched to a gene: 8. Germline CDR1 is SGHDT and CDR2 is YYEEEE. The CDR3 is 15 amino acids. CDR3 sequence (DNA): TGTGCCAGCAGCTCCGGACTAGTTGGGACCTACGAGCAGTACTTC. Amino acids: CASSSGLVGTYEQYF.